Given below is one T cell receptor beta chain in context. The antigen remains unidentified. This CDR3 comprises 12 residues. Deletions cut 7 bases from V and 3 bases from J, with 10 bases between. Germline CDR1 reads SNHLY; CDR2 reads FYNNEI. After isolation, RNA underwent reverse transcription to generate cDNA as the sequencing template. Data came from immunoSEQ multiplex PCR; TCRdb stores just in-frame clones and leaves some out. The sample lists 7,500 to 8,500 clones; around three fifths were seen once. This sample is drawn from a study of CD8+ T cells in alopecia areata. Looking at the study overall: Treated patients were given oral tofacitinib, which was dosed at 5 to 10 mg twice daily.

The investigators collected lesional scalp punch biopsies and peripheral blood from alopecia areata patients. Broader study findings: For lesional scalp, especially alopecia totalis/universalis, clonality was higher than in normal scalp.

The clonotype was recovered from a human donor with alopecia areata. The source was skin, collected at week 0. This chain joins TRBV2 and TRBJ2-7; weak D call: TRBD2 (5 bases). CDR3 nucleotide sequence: TGTGCCAGCACCCGAGACTACTACGAGCAGTACTTC. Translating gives CASTRDYYEQYF.